The clone carrying this TCR beta chain qualifies as medium-sized (0.01 to 0.1%). The data were obtained in a study of OX40 agonist ivuxolimab in advanced cancers. Sequenced by immunoSEQ multiplex PCR; TCRdb stores in-frame clones only, minus some. The table shows around 40,000 clones, with approximately 86% occurring only once. The sequence was obtained from an adult with an advanced solid tumor such as melanoma, head and neck, liver or kidney cancer. Specimen: CD4+ or CD8+ T cells sorted from blood, collected in a trial of the OX40 agonist ivuxolimab.

The CDR3 DNA reads as TGTGCCAGCAGCTTAGATCGTCTTAGGGGAAGTCAGCCCCAGCATTTT. Translated, it gives CASSLDRLRGSQPQHF. J is TRBJ1-5 and V is TRBV7-8; perhaps TRBD1 as D (5 bases). Trimming left V 1 base short and J 6 bases short, with 16 bases between. CDR3 length: 16 amino acids. Looked up from germline, CDR1 is SGHVS and CDR2 is FQNEAQ.